There are a few counts of the clone carrying this T cell receptor beta chain. Its antigen is unidentified. The sample is drawn from a study of vaccination and CD4 T cells after COVID-19. On the study more broadly: Convalescent patients had positive nasal swab PCR results for SARS-CoV-2. Disease was mild in roughly nine and severe in one. Post-COVID draws followed diagnosis by a median roughly 99 days (range 35 to 161).

The Oncomine TCR Beta short-read assay sequenced DNA from cultured CD4+ T cells. MiXCR, applied by TCRdb to the PCR reads, yields one record per CDR3 protein. The data hold under 30,000 distinct CDR3 sequences, with 35% to 55% observed a single time. Per germline, CDR1 ENHRY and CDR2 SYGVKD. V gave up 4 bases and J gave up 0 bases, with 12 bases separating them. The CDR3 spans 15 residues. The treatment is: roughly 11-day PBMC culture with coronavirus spike peptide pools or control peptides (ViraFEST assay). Days 3 and 7 saw half the medium replaced with fresh IL-2 medium. Negative selection recovered the CD4+ T cells once they had spent around 10 days in culture.

The rearrangement links TRBV10-3 to TRBJ1-2; possibly TRBD1 for D (5 bases). This clonotype was sampled from a human donor who had recovered from COVID-19. The specimen sequenced was CD4+ T cells from blood, cultured in vitro. This chain's CDR3 is CAISVEGTTNYGYTF. Written as DNA, the CDR3 is TGTGCCATCAGTGTTGAGGGGACGACTAACTATGGCTACACCTTC.